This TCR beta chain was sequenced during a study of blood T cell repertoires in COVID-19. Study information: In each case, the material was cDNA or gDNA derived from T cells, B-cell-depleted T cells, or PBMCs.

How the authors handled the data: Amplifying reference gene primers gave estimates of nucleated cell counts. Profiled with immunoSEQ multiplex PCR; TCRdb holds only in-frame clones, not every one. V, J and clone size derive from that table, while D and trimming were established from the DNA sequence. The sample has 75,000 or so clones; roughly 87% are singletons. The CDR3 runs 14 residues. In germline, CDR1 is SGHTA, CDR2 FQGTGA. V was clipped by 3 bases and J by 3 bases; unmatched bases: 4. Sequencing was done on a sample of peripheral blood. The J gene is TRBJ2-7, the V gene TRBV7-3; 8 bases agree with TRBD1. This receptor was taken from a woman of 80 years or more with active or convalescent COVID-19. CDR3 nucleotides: TGTGCCAGCAGCTTCGCAGGGGGCCTCTACGAGCAGTACTTC. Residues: CASSFAGGLYEQYF. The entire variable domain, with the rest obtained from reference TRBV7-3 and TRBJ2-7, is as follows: GAGVSQTPSNKVTEKGKYVELRCDPISGHTALYWYRQSLGQGPEFLIYFQGTGAADDSGLPNDRFFAVRPEGSVSTLKIQRTERGDSAVYLCASSFAGGLYEQYFGPGTRLTVT.